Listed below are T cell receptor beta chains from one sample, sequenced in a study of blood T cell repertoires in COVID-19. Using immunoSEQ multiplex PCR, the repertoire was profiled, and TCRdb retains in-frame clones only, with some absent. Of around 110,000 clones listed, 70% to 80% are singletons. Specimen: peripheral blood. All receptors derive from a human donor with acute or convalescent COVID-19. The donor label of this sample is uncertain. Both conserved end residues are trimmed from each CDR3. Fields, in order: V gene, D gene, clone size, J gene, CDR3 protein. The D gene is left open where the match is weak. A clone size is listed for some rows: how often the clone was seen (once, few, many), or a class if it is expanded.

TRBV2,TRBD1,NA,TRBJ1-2,ASRLQGLNNYGYT
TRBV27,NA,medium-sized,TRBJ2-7,AREYRDSYEQY
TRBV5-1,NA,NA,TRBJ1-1,ASSLEPGLNTEAF
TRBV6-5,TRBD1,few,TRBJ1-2,ASRPGQLYGYT
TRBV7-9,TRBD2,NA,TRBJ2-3,ASSYRLAGGVDTQY
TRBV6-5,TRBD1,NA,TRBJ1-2,ASSYVRTGGGYGYT
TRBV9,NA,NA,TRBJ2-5,ASSVRGGALETQY
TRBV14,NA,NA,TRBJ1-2,ASSQDGSEANYGYT
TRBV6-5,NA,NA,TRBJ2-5,ASSYGGQSRRTQY
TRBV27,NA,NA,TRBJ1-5,ASSSSPGGNQPQH
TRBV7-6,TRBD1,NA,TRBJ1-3,ASSLAGQGAAGNTIY
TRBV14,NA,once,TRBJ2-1,ASSHVLGGYNEQF
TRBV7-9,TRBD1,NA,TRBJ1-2,ASSHSGTGAGYT
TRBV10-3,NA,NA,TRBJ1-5,AISDGVSNQPQH
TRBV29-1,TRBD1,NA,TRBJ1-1,SGGQGRTEAF
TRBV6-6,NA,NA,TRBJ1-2,ASSPGSSNYGYT
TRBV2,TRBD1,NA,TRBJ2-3,ASTRNRGSDTQY
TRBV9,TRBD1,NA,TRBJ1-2,ASTGTGPYGYT
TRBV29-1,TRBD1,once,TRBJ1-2,SVVDRGYYGYT
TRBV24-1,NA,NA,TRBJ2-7,ATSDHGQTYEQY
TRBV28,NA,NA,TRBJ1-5,ASSGKQGKNSNQPQH
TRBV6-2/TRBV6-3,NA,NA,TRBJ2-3,ASTPQGHTQY
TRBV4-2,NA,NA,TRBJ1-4,ASSQDPVPGGKLF
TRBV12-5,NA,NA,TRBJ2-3,ASGLTRSGRDTQY
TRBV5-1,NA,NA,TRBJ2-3,ASSLQGSSTDTQY
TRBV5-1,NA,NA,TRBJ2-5,ASSSRGGREETQY
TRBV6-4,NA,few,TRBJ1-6,ASIISPLH
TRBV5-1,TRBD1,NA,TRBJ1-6,ASSSGQGDSPLH
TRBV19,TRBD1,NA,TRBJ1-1,ASRRITGGNTEAF
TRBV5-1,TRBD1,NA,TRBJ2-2,ASSLLTGVGSTGELF
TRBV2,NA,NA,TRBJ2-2,ASSVLRNTGELF
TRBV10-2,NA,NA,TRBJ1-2,ASSEQGQKNYGYT
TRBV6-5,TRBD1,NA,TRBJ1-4,ASSKGGRREKLF
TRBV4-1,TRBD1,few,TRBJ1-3,ASSQVHTRDRGGTIY
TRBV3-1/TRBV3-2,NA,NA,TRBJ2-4,ASSQANIQY
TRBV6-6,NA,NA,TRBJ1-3,ASSPVAGSSGNTIY
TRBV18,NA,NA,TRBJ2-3,ASSLSDTQY
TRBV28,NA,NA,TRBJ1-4,ASSRGPVRRSNEKLF
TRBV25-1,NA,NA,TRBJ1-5,ASSGGVGNQPQH
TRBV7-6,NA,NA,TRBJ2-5,ASTQAGGETQY
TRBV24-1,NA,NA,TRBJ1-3,ATSDAGSSGNTIY
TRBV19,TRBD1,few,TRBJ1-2,ASSITPSTGGKRGYT
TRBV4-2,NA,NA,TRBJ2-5,ASSQGYGETQY
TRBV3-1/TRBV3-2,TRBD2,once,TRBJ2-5,ASSPEGLAGGLAQY
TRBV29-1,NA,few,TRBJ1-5,SVVFPNQPQH
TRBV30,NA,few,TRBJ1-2,AWSSDGRRYYGYT
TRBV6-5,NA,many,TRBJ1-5,ASKIQGNSNQPQH
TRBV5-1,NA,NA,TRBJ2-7,ASSLGQNYEQY
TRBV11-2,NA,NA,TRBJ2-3,ASSLTRGTDTQY
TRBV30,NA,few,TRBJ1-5,AWSTGSVNSNQPQH
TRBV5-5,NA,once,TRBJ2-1,ASSWRPGNEQF
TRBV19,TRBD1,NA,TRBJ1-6,ASSEAGGYNSPLH
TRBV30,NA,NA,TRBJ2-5,AWSRDWRETQY